Below are 28 T cell receptor beta chains sequenced from a single sample in a study of T-cell memory formation after mild COVID-19. TCRdb re-analysed the 5' RACE reads in MiXCR, keeping a single row per CDR3 protein. In the table there are 300,000 or so distinct CDR3 sequences, 15% to 20% of which are singletons. The sequenced material came from PBMCs or a T cell subset sorted from them (not recorded which). The receptors were sampled from a man between 18 and 35 years old who had mild COVID-19 (a few samples of this study predate the infection). Cell type and time point are not known.

The V gene is TRBV23-1, the J gene TRBJ1-2; D is unresolved. TRBV23-1 counts as an open reading frame of uncertain function. V shed 8 bases and J shed 3 bases, with 13 bases lying between them. The CDR3 length is 13 residues. Here the CDR3 DNA reads TGCGCCAGCCGCTTTTTGGGTGACTATGGCTACACCTTC. Protein: CASRFLGDYGYTF.

The V call is TRBV10-3, the J call TRBJ2-1; 9 bases are a match to TRBD2. The germline V gene has CDR1 ENHRY and CDR2 SYGVKD. CDR3 length equals 15 residues. V lost 3 bases to trimming and J lost 5 bases; unmatched junction nucleotides: 5. CDR3 in DNA: TGTGCCATCAGTGATTCTAGCGGGGCTAACAATGAGCAGTTCTTC. Amino acids: CAISDSSGANNEQFF.

This clonotype showed up just a few times. This chain connects TRBV6-2 or TRBV6-3 to TRBJ1-5; the D is unclear. V lost 2 bases and J lost 5, with 7 bases in between. Germline V lookup: CDR1 MNHEY, CDR2 SVGEGT. CDR3 length equals 13 residues. This CDR3 is CASSYDTHQPQHF. The CDR3, as DNA: TGTGCCAGCAGTTACGACACCCATCAGCCCCAGCATTTT.

J is TRBJ2-3 and V is TRBV5-6, with a tentative D call TRBD2 (5 bases). The V and J ends lost 6 bases and 5 bases respectively, with 19 bases between them. The CDR3 length is 15 residues. Germline V lookup: CDR1 SGHDT, CDR2 YYEEEE. Here the CDR3 reads CASIEGSRGVDTQYF. CDR3 coding DNA: TGTGCCAGCATAGAGGGTTCGAGAGGTGTAGATACGCAGTATTTT.

The chain employs TRBV2 and TRBJ2-7, with a weak D call TRBD1 (6 bases). V was trimmed by 6 bases and J by 6 bases, leaving 12 bases between them. The CDR3 spans 12 residues. Germline V gives CDR1 SNHLY, CDR2 FYNNEI. The CDR3: CASSPGVGEQYV. The CDR3 DNA reads as TGTGCCAGCAGCCCAGGGGTAGGCGAGCAGTACGTC.

CDR3 protein: CASSLRGGVRTDTQYF. The CDR3 coding sequence is TGTGCCAGCAGTCTTAGGGGAGGGGTACGGACAGATACGCAGTATTTT. The chain links TRBV7-9 to TRBJ2-3; TRBD2 agrees at 7 bases. Germline-derived CDR1 and CDR2 are SEHNR and FQNEAQ (reference sequence). V dropped 6 bases and J dropped 3; count of bases not matched to a gene: 12. The CDR3 runs to 16 residues.

This clonotype was counted ten times or more. This rearrangement joins TRBV7-2 to TRBJ2-1; TRBD1 agrees at 9 bases. Unmatched junction bases numbered 14, after V lost 5 bases and J lost 6 bases. The CDR3 length is 17 residues. CDR1 and CDR2 from the germline V gene are SGHTA and FQGNSA. CDR3 amino acids: CASSTQSGTGIRNEQFF. As DNA, the CDR3 is TGTGCCAGCAGCACTCAATCCGGGACAGGGATCCGCAATGAGCAGTTCTTC.

A few counts support this clonotype. The chain joins TRBV16 to TRBJ2-7; D possibly matches TRBD1 or TRBD2 (5 bases each). V lost 4 bases and J 7 bases, leaving 11 bases between the germline ends. The CDR3 loop spans 12 amino acids. Germline lookup yields CDR1 KGHSY and CDR2 FQNENV. The CDR3 sequence: CASSRDGGEQYV. CDR3 DNA sequence: TGTGCCAGCAGCCGGGACGGCGGGGAGCAGTACGTC.

J is TRBJ2-1 and V is TRBV28; 7 bases agree with TRBD2. In germline, CDR1 is MDHEN, CDR2 SYDVKM. V gave up 4 bases and J gave up 6 bases; unmatched junction bases: 9. This CDR3 contains 15 residues. CDR3 residues: CASSSAGIPPNEQFF. CDR3 sequence (DNA): TGTGCCAGCAGTTCAGCGGGGATCCCCCCCAATGAGCAGTTCTTC.

J is TRBJ1-4 and V is TRBV29-1; 7 bases line up with TRBD1. Germline V lookup: CDR1 SQVTM, CDR2 ANQGSEA. This CDR3 is built from 14 residues. V lost 0 bases and J lost 8; bases outside the gene matches: 6. The CDR3 DNA sequence: TGCAGCGTTGAAGACGGGACAGCCCCAGAAAAACTGTTTTTT. This gives the protein CSVEDGTAPEKLFF.

In its sample, this clonotype was seen a few times. This chain links TRBV28 with TRBJ1-2; D remains ambiguous. Germline lookup yields CDR1 MDHEN and CDR2 SYDVKM. Trimming pared 5 bases from V and 7 bases from J, leaving 14 bases between. This CDR3 is built from 13 residues. CDR3: CASSPPGFRGYTF. In nucleotides, the CDR3 is TGTGCCAGCAGTCCCCCAGGTTTTCGTGGCTACACCTTC.

This clonotype was observed a few times. The chain uses TRBV27 and TRBJ1-5, with D perhaps TRBD1 (5 bases). The CDR3 length is 16 residues. V gave up 5 bases and J gave up 7 bases, with 21 bases separating them. CDR1 and CDR2 (germline): MNHEY, SMNVEV (reference sequence). The CDR3 sequence is CASSTPGPGRGQPQHF. CDR3 nucleotides: TGTGCCAGCAGTACTCCGGGACCGGGGAGGGGACAGCCCCAGCATTTT.

The chain links TRBV9 to TRBJ2-1; D may be TRBD2 (6 bases). The length of the CDR3 is 13 residues. Germline CDR1 is SGDLS and CDR2 is YYNGEE. Trimming shortened V by 2 bases and J by 8 bases, and 11 bases separated the two germline ends. The CDR3 nucleotides read TGTGCCAGCAGCGTGGGTTCTAGCGATGAGCAGTTCTTC. Encoded protein: CASSVGSSDEQFF.

This clonotype was counted between two and nine times. The V and J genes are TRBV9 and TRBJ2-1; the D gene is possibly TRBD2 (5 bases). The germline V gene encodes CDR1 SGDLS and CDR2 YYNGEE. The CDR3 contains 15 residues. Trimming left V 2 bases short and J 0 bases short, with 9 bases between. The CDR3 here is CASSVWRSSYNEQFF. The CDR3 region has the DNA TGTGCCAGCAGCGTTTGGAGGAGCTCCTACAATGAGCAGTTCTTC.

In its sample, this clonotype was seen many times. V and J are TRBV12-3 or TRBV12-4 and TRBJ2-2; possibly TRBD2 for D (5 bases). The CDR3 has 14 residues. V was cut by 8 bases and J by 2 bases, with 12 bases left in between. CDR3 bases: TGTGCCAGCCTAGCAGGACTTAACACCGGGGAGCTGTTTTTT. Protein: CASLAGLNTGELFF.

The chain's CDR3 is CSGGRLDYGYTF. In DNA, the CDR3 is TGCAGCGGCGGGAGACTAGACTATGGCTACACCTTC. The chain couples TRBV29-1 to TRBJ1-2, with D unclear. CDR1 SQVTM and CDR2 ANQGSEA come from the germline V gene. The CDR3 has 12 residues. V lost 7 bases and J 3 bases, leaving 12 bases between the germline ends. Together with reference TRBV29-1 and TRBJ1-2, the CDR3 gives the full variable domain: SAVISQKPSRDICQRGTSLTIQCQVDSQVTMMFWYRQQPGQSLTLIATANQGSEATYESGFVIDKFPISRPNLTFSTLTVSNMSPEDSSIYLCSGGRLDYGYTFGSGTRLTVV.

This clonotype has only a few counts. CDR3 sequence (DNA): TGTGCCAGCAGGGACCGGGGATTTGAGTCGGATACGCAGTATTTT. Amino acids: CASRDRGFESDTQYF. This sequence joins TRBV6-5 and TRBJ2-3; a possible D gene is TRBD2 (5 bases). Deletions cut 6 bases from V and 6 bases from J, with 19 bases between. Per germline, CDR1 MNHEY and CDR2 SVGAGI. The CDR3 is made up of 15 amino acids.

The chain couples TRBV4-3 to TRBJ1-5; D ambiguous. V lost 0 bases to trimming and J lost 1 base, with 16 bases between them. CDR1 is LGHNA and CDR2 is YSLEER in the germline V gene. The CDR3 runs 18 residues. The CDR3 region is CASSQDLVRGSSNQPQHF. The CDR3 DNA follows: TGCGCCAGCAGCCAAGATCTTGTCCGGGGATCGAGCAATCAGCCCCAGCATTTT.

V usage is TRBV11-2 and J usage is TRBJ2-5; D gene ambiguous. Germline CDR1 is SGHAT and CDR2 is FQNNGV. V was clipped by 2 bases and J by 5 bases, with 9 bases between them. The CDR3 is 13 amino acids. The CDR3 DNA follows: TGTGCCAGCAGCTTATCCGACTGGGAGACCCAGTACTTC. Encoded protein: CASSLSDWETQYF.

In regard to this clonotype: The junction and the germline gene differ at one end; a read error may be behind it. The CDR3 loop is CASSQGALGQEYSGDNVLTF. CDR3 DNA sequence: TGCGCCAGCAGCCAAGGGGCCTTGGGACAGGAATACTCTGGGGACAACGTCCTGACTTTC. The V and J genes are TRBV4-1 and TRBJ2-6, with TRBD1 matching 8 bases. Germline loops: CDR1 MGHRA, CDR2 YSYEKL. The CDR3 runs to 20 residues.

At least ten counts were recorded for this clonotype. The chain couples TRBV5-4 to TRBJ2-2; a weak D match, TRBD1 (6 bases). There are 14 residues in the CDR3. With 4 bases removed from V and 4 bases from J, the gap between germline ends came to 11 bases. Looked up from germline, CDR1 is SGHNT and CDR2 is YYREEE (reference sequence). In DNA form, the CDR3 reads TGTGCCAGCAGCGCAGGGGTGGCCACCGGGGAGCTGTTTTTT. This gives the protein CASSAGVATGELFF.

The gene calls are TRBV6-6 and TRBJ1-2; 9 nucleotides line up with TRBD1. V shed 7 bases and J 2 bases; nucleotides not matched to a gene: 5. The CDR3 is 14 residues long. Germline CDR1 MNHNY, CDR2 SVGAGI (reference sequence). The CDR3 region has the DNA TGTGCCAGCACGAGAACAGGGGGCAACTATGGCTACACCTTC. This translates into CASTRTGGNYGYTF.

This clonotype was seen just once. CDR3 loop: CASSEDPRWGPRRQYV. In DNA form, the CDR3 reads TGTGCCAGCAGTGAGGATCCGAGGTGGGGTCCTAGGCGGCAGTACGTC. The rearrangement joins TRBV5-6 to TRBJ2-7, with D unclear. The CDR3 has 16 residues. V was clipped by 5 bases and J by 9 bases, with 27 bases between them. The germline V gene has CDR1 SGHDT and CDR2 YYEEEE.

The rearrangement joins TRBV4-2 to TRBJ1-2; D not resolved. The CDR3 has 14 amino acids. V was pared by 4 bases and J by 8 bases, with 17 bases between. Germline V CDR1 and CDR2: LGHNA, YNFKEQ. CDR3 sequence: CASSLSSGSEGYTF. CDR3 nucleotide sequence: TGTGCCAGCAGCCTGTCGTCGGGGTCCGAAGGCTACACCTTC.

This clonotype was picked up a small number of times. In DNA, the CDR3 is TGTGCCAGCAGCCAGGGCAGGGTCAACACCGGGGAGCTGTTTTTT. This gives the protein CASSQGRVNTGELFF. The chain links TRBV2 to TRBJ2-2, with a weak D call TRBD1 (5 bases). The CDR3 spans 15 residues. The germline V gene encodes CDR1 SNHLY and CDR2 FYNNEI. V shed 6 bases and J shed 2 bases, with 13 bases lying between them.

This sequence joins TRBV3-1 and TRBJ2-5; no clear D. This CDR3 is 14 amino acids long. V shed 4 bases and J shed 1 base, with 10 bases lying between them. Germline values: CDR1 LGHDT, CDR2 YNNKEL (reference sequence). CDR3 DNA: TGTGCCAGCAGCCTCAACTCGGTCCAAGAGACCCAGTACTTC. Translation: CASSLNSVQETQYF.

The rearrangement joins TRBV6-2 or TRBV6-3 to TRBJ2-3; D is uncertain. The CDR3 has 16 residues. Germline lookup yields CDR1 MNHEY and CDR2 SVGEGT. The ends were cut back, 2 bases at V and 6 bases at J, with 18 bases in the middle. The CDR3 bases are TGTGCCAGCAGTTACCGAGCCAGGCTATACGCCGATACGCAGTATTTT. Amino acid sequence: CASSYRARLYADTQYF.

This clonotype was recorded a few times. The rearrangement links TRBV5-1 to TRBJ2-5, with D perhaps given as TRBD1 or TRBD2 (5 bases each). The ends were cut back, 4 bases at V and 5 bases at J, with 18 bases in the middle. The CDR3 contains 15 residues. In germline, CDR1 is SGHRS, CDR2 YFSETQ. The CDR3 region has the DNA TGCGCCAGCAGCCAGGGACCCGATCCGGGGGAGACCCAGTACTTC. Amino acids: CASSQGPDPGETQYF.